This T cell receptor (beta chain) stems from a study of T cells after yellow fever vaccination. Overall study: Fractions low in cell number were prepared with SMART-Seq v4 Ultra Low Input.

V lost 6 bases, J lost 4 bases, and 8 bases stayed unmatched. The CDR3 has 13 residues. Per the germline V gene, CDR1 is DFQATT and CDR2 is SNEGSKA (reference sequence). 5'RACE template switching produced TCR cDNA carrying a universal primer site and UMIs. TCRdb passed the 5' RACE reads through MiXCR, listing each CDR3 protein once. The table lists just under 600,000 distinct CDR3 sequences, 13% of them singletons. The sequences come from PBMCs, collected on the day of the yellow fever booster vaccination. The TCR originated in a man under 40 who received the YFV17D yellow fever vaccine. The rearrangement links TRBV20-1 to TRBJ2-7; 8 positions agree with TRBD2. CDR3 sequence: CSAYTGGRYEQYF. CDR3 nucleotides: TGCAGTGCGTACACCGGCGGGAGGTACGAGCAGTACTTC.